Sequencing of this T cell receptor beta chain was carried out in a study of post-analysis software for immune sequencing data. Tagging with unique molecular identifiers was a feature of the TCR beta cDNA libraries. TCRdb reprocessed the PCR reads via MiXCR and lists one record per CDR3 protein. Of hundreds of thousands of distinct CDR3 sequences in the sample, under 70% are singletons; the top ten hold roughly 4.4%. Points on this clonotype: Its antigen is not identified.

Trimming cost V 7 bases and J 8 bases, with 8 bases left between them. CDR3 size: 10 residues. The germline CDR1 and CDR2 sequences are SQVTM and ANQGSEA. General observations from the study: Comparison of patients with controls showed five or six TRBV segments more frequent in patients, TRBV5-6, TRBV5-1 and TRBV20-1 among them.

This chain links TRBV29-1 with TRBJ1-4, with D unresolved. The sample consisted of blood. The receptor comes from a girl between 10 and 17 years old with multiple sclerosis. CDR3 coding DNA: TGCAGCGCTCAGGCGGAAAAACTGTTTTTT. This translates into CSAQAEKLFF.